This T cell receptor (beta chain) was sequenced in a study of shared clonotypes between healthy human individuals. Study details: A donor's plate count was three for CD4 naive and three for CD4 memory; CD8 naive had two and CD8 memory one. General study findings and limits: Clonotypes not shared had lower generation probabilities than those common to all four donors. A generally larger estimated richness was seen in naive subsets than in memory subsets.

A split of CD4+ cells into CD45RA+ naive and CD45RA-negative memory subsets was performed. Profiling relied on immunoSEQ multiplex PCR, and the TCRdb table lists in-frame clones only, not all of them. The sample lists about 1.5 million clones; 95% to 99% were seen once. On this clone itself: As yet, its antigen is unknown.

The germline V and J ends were trimmed by 4 bases and 1 base, with 20 bases remaining between them. Germline V CDR1 and CDR2: SQVTM, ANQGSEA. The CDR3 sequence is 17 residues long. The sequence was obtained from a man aged 25-45 years in good health. The sample consisted of naive CD4+ T cells sorted from blood. Subset denoted: CD45RA+ positively selected. The V call is TRBV29-1, the J call TRBJ2-1; D is possibly TRBD2 (5 bases). The chain's CDR3 is CSVAYAGKGRSYNEQFF. The CDR3 coding sequence is TGCAGCGTTGCCTATGCCGGGAAGGGTCGGTCCTACAATGAGCAGTTCTTC.